The entry that follows covers one TCR beta chain sequence. Its antigen remains unidentified. Vbeta (60) and Jbeta (13) primers were used in the PCR. Generated by immunoSEQ multiplex PCR, the TCRdb table keeps only in-frame clones and is missing some. Found here are roughly 200,000 clones, 83% of them singletons; the top ten hold under 2%. The CDR3 is made up of 16 amino acids. The V gene's germline CDR1 is LNHDA and CDR2 SQIVND (reference sequence). V lost 4 bases, J lost 4 bases, and 9 bases stayed unmatched. Each of the donors was a healthy bone marrow donor. Despite likely unrecorded immune exposures, the donors were nominally healthy at the time of sampling. This entry belongs to a study of cytomegalovirus exposure and HLA in healthy donors. Broader study findings: A previous analysis found most TCR beta V segments productive roughly 90% or roughly 30% of the time. On later analysis, the bulk of CMV-associated TCR beta chains appeared to be HLA-restricted.

The TCR comes from a man aged 40-49 years in good health and CMV-seropositive. The sequencing sample was made of PBMCs. The genes are TRBV19 and TRBJ2-5, with 10 positions matching TRBD2. The CDR3, as DNA: TGTGCCAGTAGTAGGGGGACTAGCGCGAAAAGAGAGACCCAGTACTTC. Protein: CASSRGTSAKRETQYF. Full variable domain (missing parts from reference TRBV19 and TRBJ2-5): DGGITQSPKYLFRKEGQNVTLSCEQNLNHDAMYWYRQDPGQGLRLIYYSQIVNDFQKGDIAEGYSVSREKKESFPLTVTSAQKNPTAFYLCASSRGTSAKRETQYFGPGTRLLVL.